One sample yielded the 14 T cell receptor beta chains listed below, sequenced in a study of cytomegalovirus exposure and HLA in healthy donors. The PCR used 60 Vbeta and 13 Jbeta primers. Clones were sequenced by immunoSEQ multiplex PCR, and TCRdb holds only the in-frame ones, with some missing. The table has fewer than 250,000 clones, about three quarters seen once. The sequenced sample consisted of PBMCs. These receptor sequences come from a middle-aged man in good health and CMV-seronegative.

V gene TRBV7-9 combines with J gene TRBJ1-2, with D unresolved. Trimming pared 4 bases from V and 4 bases from J, leaving 10 bases between. The V gene's germline CDR1 is SEHNR and CDR2 FQNEAQ (reference sequence). The CDR3 covers 13 residues. The CDR3 DNA reads as TGTGCCAGCAGCTCCCCCTTCGGCTATGGCTACACCTTC. Amino acid sequence: CASSSPFGYGYTF.

The chain recombines TRBV7-8 with TRBJ2-1, with a possible D match to TRBD2 (5 bases). The V gene lost 4 bases and the J gene lost 8 bases, with 21 bases spanning the gap. The germline CDR1 and CDR2 sequences are SGHVS and FQNEAQ. The CDR3 length is 16 residues. The CDR3 DNA is TGTGCCAGCAGCTCGAAGACTTCCGCGGGTGTCGATGAGCAGTTCTTC. As protein: CASSSKTSAGVDEQFF.

V is TRBV5-6 and J is TRBJ2-3; possibly TRBD2 for D (6 bases). The germline V and J ends were trimmed by 1 base and 0 bases, with 6 bases remaining between them. CDR3 length equals 14 residues. Germline V gene data show CDR1 as SGHDT and CDR2 as YYEEEE. The CDR3 sequence: CASSLSGSTDTQYF. The CDR3 DNA follows: TGTGCCAGCAGCTTGAGCGGGAGCACAGATACGCAGTATTTT.

The chain employs TRBV4-2 and TRBJ2-1, with 7 bases fitting TRBD2. Germline loops: CDR1 LGHNA, CDR2 YNFKEQ. There are 16 residues in the CDR3. Trimming at V came to 4 bases and at J to 4 bases, leaving 10 bases not matched to a gene. The CDR3: CASSPVGGMGYNEQFF. The CDR3 DNA reads as TGTGCCAGCAGCCCCGTGGGGGGGATGGGATACAATGAGCAGTTCTTC.

The V gene is TRBV14, the J gene TRBJ2-5; 8 bases are a match to TRBD2. The junction had 6 bases not matched to a gene; V was cut back by 4 bases and J by 5 bases. Germline V gene lookup returns CDR1 SGHDN and CDR2 FVKESK. The CDR3 length is 14 residues. This chain's CDR3 is CASSPRTSRETQYF. The CDR3 nucleotides are TGTGCCAGCAGCCCTCGGACTAGCCGGGAGACCCAGTACTTC.

The J gene is TRBJ1-2, the V gene TRBV27; 9 bases are a match to TRBD1. The CDR3 extends over 17 amino acids. Germline V gene data show CDR1 as MNHEY and CDR2 as SMNVEV (reference sequence). V was clipped by 5 bases and J by 5 bases; unmatched bases: 15. Here the CDR3 reads CASSISPTGGFTYGYTF. For the CDR3, the DNA is TGTGCCAGCAGTATCAGCCCGACAGGGGGTTTTACTTATGGCTACACCTTC.

The V call is TRBV4-1, the J call TRBJ1-1, with D unclear. Trimming removed 3 bases from V and 1 base from J, with 9 bases in between. The CDR3 length is 14 residues. Germline V gene lookup returns CDR1 MGHRA and CDR2 YSYEKL. CDR3 sequence: CASSQRHTNTEAFF. CDR3 nucleotide sequence: TGCGCCAGCAGCCAGCGACACACGAACACTGAAGCTTTCTTT.

This clone came up once. The gene calls are TRBV10-2 and TRBJ2-7; D remains unclear. Germline loops: CDR1 WSHSY, CDR2 SAAADI. This CDR3 spans 13 amino acids. V lost 2 bases and J lost 2, with 7 bases in between. The CDR3 here is CASSETPAYEQYF. The CDR3 coding sequence is TGCGCCAGCAGTGAGACCCCAGCCTACGAGCAGTACTTC.

This CDR3 reads CASSFDIWWSYEQYF. The CDR3 DNA is TGTGCCAGCAGCTTTGACATTTGGTGGTCCTACGAGCAGTACTTC. The rearrangement joins TRBV5-5 to TRBJ2-7; D remains ambiguous. Germline CDR1 is SGHKS and CDR2 is YYEKEE (reference sequence). The CDR3 extends over 15 amino acids. Trimming took off 2 bases at V and 1 base at J, with 13 bases between the two ends.

This chain joins TRBV4-1 and TRBJ2-2, with 8 bases matching TRBD1. Trimming at V came to 4 bases and at J to 6 bases, leaving 10 bases not matched to a gene. Germline V gene data show CDR1 as MGHRA and CDR2 as YSYEKL. The CDR3 has 16 amino acids. CDR3 bases: TGCGCCAGCAGCCGGGGGGCAGGGGGCGCGGCCGGGGAGCTGTTTTTT. Its translation: CASSRGAGGAAGELFF.

This clone was found once. The CDR3 loop reads CASSSRLASNEKLFF. In nucleotides, the CDR3 is TGCGCCAGCAGCTCGCGCCTAGCCTCTAATGAAAAACTGTTTTTT. The chain employs TRBV5-1 and TRBJ1-4; no reliable D call. The CDR3 is 15 amino acids. With 3 bases removed from V and 3 bases from J, the gap between germline ends came to 12 bases. The germline V gene encodes CDR1 SGHRS and CDR2 YFSETQ.

This clone was found once. This chain links TRBV28 with TRBJ2-7; D not resolved. CDR1 is MDHEN and CDR2 is SYDVKM in the germline V gene. Trimming took 0 bases from V and 3 from J, leaving 9 bases between them. The CDR3 spans 14 residues. CDR3 bases: TGTGCCAGCAGTTTATGGACACAAGGCTACGAGCAGTACTTC. It encodes CASSLWTQGYEQYF.

This chain links TRBV19 with TRBJ2-1, with a weak D call TRBD1 (5 bases). The germline V gene has CDR1 LNHDA and CDR2 SQIVND (reference sequence). The CDR3 totals 13 residues. V dropped 7 bases and J dropped 5 bases, with 12 bases sitting between them. The CDR3 reads CASTTVVNNEQFF. The CDR3 DNA is TGTGCCAGTACGACAGTGGTGAACAATGAGCAGTTCTTC.

V and J are TRBV10-3 and TRBJ2-4, with D possibly matching TRBD1 (6 bases). The CDR3 loop spans 11 amino acids. V dropped 3 bases and J dropped 9 bases, with 6 bases sitting between them. Per germline, CDR1 ENHRY and CDR2 SYGVKD. The CDR3 coding sequence is TGTGCCATCAGTGAAGGGGGCATTCAGTACTTC. Protein: CAISEGGIQYF.